This record concerns one T cell receptor beta chain sequence. Only in-frame clones appear in the TCRdb table, and some are missing; sequencing was by immunoSEQ multiplex PCR. This table holds about 2.3 million clones, roughly 92% found once. This sample is part of a study of shared clonotypes between healthy human individuals. CDR3 size: 14 residues. Trimming removed 4 bases from V and 8 bases from J; junction bases left unmatched: 13. Germline loops: CDR1 GTSNPN, CDR2 SVGIG (reference sequence). The TCR originated in a man younger than 35 in good health. Some clones in this sample may be carry-over from other donors' samples. Specimen: naive CD4+ T cells from PBMCs. The subset: CD45RA+ positively selected. V gene TRBV30 combines with J gene TRBJ1-2; TRBD1 matches at 7 bases. CDR3 in DNA: TGTGCCTGGAAACTCTACGACAGGGACGGGGGCTACACCTTC. It translates to CAWKLYDRDGGYTF.